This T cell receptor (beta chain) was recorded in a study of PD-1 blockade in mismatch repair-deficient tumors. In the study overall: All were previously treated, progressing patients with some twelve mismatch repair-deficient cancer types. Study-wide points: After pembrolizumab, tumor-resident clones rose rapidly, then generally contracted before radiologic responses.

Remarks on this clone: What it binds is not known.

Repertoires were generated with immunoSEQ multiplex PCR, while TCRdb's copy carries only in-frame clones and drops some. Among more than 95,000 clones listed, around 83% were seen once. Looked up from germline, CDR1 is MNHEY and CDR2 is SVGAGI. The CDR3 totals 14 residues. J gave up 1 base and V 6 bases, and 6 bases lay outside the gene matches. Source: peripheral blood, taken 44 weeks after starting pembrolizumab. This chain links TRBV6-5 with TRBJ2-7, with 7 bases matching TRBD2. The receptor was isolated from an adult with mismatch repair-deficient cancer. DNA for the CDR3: TGTGCCAGCAGCCTGAGCGGGAAATCCTACGAGCAGTACTTC. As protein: CASSLSGKSYEQYF.